The clone carrying this T cell receptor (beta chain) came up a few times. TCRdb re-called the RACE reads with MiXCR, one entry per CDR3 protein. The table records approximately 60,000 distinct CDR3 sequences, around 11% of them present only once. Time point indicated: pre-sensitization, week 0. The treatment is: therapeutic diphenylcyclopropenone sensitization with weekly scalp DPC. The sample belongs to a study of human T cells and chemical hapten exposure. On the study more broadly: Patch testing was performed with 0.01% DPC on the upper back, with reading at 6 days.

CDR1 is MNHEY and CDR2 is SVGAGI in the germline V gene. V lost 2 bases to trimming and J lost 4 bases, with 8 bases between them. This CDR3 region has 14 residues. The material sequenced was whole blood, taken in connection with sensitization to the hapten diphenylcyclopropenone (DPC). The chain recombines TRBV6-5 with TRBJ2-2, with D tentatively TRBD1 (5 bases). The sequence came from a woman in her 40s with alopecia areata. Some clones in this sample may be carry-over from other donors' samples. DNA for the CDR3: TGTGCCAGCAGTTACCCGACAGTCACCGGGGAGCTGTTTTTT. This gives the protein CASSYPTVTGELFF.